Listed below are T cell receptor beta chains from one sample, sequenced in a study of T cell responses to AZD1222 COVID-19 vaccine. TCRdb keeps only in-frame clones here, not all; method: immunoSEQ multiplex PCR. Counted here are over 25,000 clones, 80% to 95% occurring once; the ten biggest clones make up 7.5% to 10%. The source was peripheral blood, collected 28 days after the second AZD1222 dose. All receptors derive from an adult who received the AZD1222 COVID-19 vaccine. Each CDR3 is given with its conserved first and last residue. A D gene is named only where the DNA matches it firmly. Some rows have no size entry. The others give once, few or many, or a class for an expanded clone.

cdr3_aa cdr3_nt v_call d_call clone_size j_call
CAISESAGTGPSSYEQYF TGTGCCATCAGTGAGTCGGCCGGGACAGGGCCGAGCTCCTACGAGCAGTACTTC TRBV10-3 TRBD1 . TRBJ2-7
CASSLNRVHNSPLHF TGTGCCAGCAGCTTAAACAGGGTGCATAATTCACCCCTCCACTTT TRBV7-2 . few TRBJ1-6
CATSEGDRGVYGYTF TGTGCCACCAGTGAGGGGGACAGGGGAGTCTATGGCTACACCTTC TRBV24-1 TRBD1 . TRBJ1-2
CASSPVGGQPQHF TGTGCCAGCAGCCCAGTCGGGGGGCAGCCCCAGCATTTT TRBV7-3 . . TRBJ1-5
CAWSPGLADSATQYF TGTGCCTGGAGCCCCGGACTAGCGGACTCGGCGACCCAGTACTTC TRBV30 TRBD2 . TRBJ2-5
CASTQQGILGEKLFF TGTGCCAGCACCCAACAGGGGATCCTCGGAGAAAAACTGTTTTTT TRBV6-5 TRBD1 . TRBJ1-4
CASSLAGRDTEAFF TGTGCCAGCAGCTTGGCAGGGAGGGACACTGAAGCTTTCTTT TRBV5-4 . . TRBJ1-1
CASTNQTRGYEQYF TGTGCCAGTACCAACCAAACGAGGGGCTACGAGCAGTACTTC TRBV19 . . TRBJ2-7
CANNGGDHTGELFF TGTGCCAATAATGGAGGGGACCACACCGGGGAGCTGTTTTTT TRBV6-5 . once TRBJ2-2
CASSLREQETQYF TGTGCCAGCAGTTTGAGGGAACAAGAGACCCAGTACTTC TRBV12-3/TRBV12-4 . . TRBJ2-5
CASSTGGTGELFF TGTGCCAGCAGTACCGGGGGCACAGGGGAGCTGTTTTTT TRBV2 . . TRBJ2-2
CATSDFPGTSGRAGELFF TGTGCCACCAGTGATTTCCCCGGGACTAGCGGGAGAGCCGGGGAGCTGTTTTTT TRBV24-1 TRBD2 once TRBJ2-2
CASSYSSRDNYGYTF TGTGCCAGCAGTTACTCTTCAAGGGATAACTATGGCTACACCTTC TRBV6-5 . . TRBJ1-2
CASSPGTAYGYTF TGTGCCAGCAGCCCCGGGACCGCTTATGGCTACACCTTC TRBV2 . once TRBJ1-2
CASSYYGGQGNTEAFF TGTGCCAGCAGTTACTATGGTGGACAGGGGAACACTGAAGCTTTCTTT TRBV6-5 TRBD1 . TRBJ1-1
CASSVILGNTGELFF TGTGCCAGCAGCGTTATTCTAGGGAACACCGGGGAGCTGTTTTTT TRBV9 . . TRBJ2-2
CASSPYGQPQHF TGTGCCAGCAGCCCCTATGGTCAGCCCCAGCATTTT TRBV5-8 . once TRBJ1-5
CASSQGGYNTGELFF TGCGCCAGCAGCCAAGGGGGCTACAACACCGGGGAGCTGTTTTTT TRBV4-3 . . TRBJ2-2
CASSLDRAAGNTIYF TGCGCCAGCAGCTTGGACCGGGCAGCTGGAAACACCATATATTTT TRBV5-1 . . TRBJ1-3